Given below is one T cell receptor beta chain in context. The record originates from a study of OX40 agonist ivuxolimab in advanced cancers. Assay used: immunoSEQ multiplex PCR; TCRdb lists only in-frame clones, some missing. The sample yields approximately 90,000 clones, over 75% seen once. The germline gives CDR1 KGHSH, CDR2 LQKENI. The CDR3 spans 12 residues. Trimming removed 3 bases at V and 10 bases at J, with 10 bases between. The receptor's source is an adult with an advanced solid tumor such as melanoma, head and neck, liver or kidney cancer. The V gene is TRBV18, the J gene TRBJ2-1, with D unclear. Sequencing used CD4+ or CD8+ T cells sorted from blood, obtained in a trial of the OX40 agonist ivuxolimab. In DNA, the CDR3 is TGTGCCAGCTCACCCGAACGCTACGAGCAGTTCTTC. Translating it yields CASSPERYEQFF.